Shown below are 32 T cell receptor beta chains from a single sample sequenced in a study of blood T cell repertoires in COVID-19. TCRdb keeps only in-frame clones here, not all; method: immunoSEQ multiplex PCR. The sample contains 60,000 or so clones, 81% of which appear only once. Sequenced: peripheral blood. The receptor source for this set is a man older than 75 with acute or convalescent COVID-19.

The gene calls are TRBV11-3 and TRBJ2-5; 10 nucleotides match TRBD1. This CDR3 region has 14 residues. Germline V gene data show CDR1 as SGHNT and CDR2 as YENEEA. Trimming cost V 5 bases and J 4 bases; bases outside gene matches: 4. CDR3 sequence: CASSGTGAIETQYF. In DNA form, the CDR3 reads TGTGCCAGCAGCGGGACAGGGGCTATAGAGACCCAGTACTTC.

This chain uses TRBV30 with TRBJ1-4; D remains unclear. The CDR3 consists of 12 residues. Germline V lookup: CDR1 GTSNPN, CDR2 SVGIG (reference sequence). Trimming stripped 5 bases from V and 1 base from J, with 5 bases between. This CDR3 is CAWGRTNEKLFF. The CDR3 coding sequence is TGTGCCTGGGGACGAACTAATGAAAAACTGTTTTTT.

CDR3 loop: CASSEGGTLGNTIYF. For the CDR3, the DNA is TGTGCCAGCAGTGAAGGTGGGACACTCGGAAACACCATATATTTT. V gene TRBV6-1 combines with J gene TRBJ1-3; D is possibly TRBD1 (6 bases). CDR3 length equals 15 residues. Looked up from germline, CDR1 is MNHNS and CDR2 is SASEGT. V was shortened by 1 base and J by 4 bases, with 11 bases between the two germline ends.

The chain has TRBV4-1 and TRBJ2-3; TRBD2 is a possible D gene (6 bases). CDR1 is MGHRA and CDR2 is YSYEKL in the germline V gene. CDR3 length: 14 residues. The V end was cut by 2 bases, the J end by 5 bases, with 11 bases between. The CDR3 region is CASSQLGGGDTQYF. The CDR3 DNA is TGCGCCAGCAGCCAATTGGGGGGTGGAGATACGCAGTATTTT.

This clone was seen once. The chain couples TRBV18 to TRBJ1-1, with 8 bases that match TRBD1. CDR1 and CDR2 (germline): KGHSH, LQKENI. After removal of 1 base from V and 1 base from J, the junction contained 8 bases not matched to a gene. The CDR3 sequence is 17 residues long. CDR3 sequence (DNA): TGTGCCAGCTCACCACGGTCGCAGGGGGCAGGGAACACTGAAGCTTTCTTT. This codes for CASSPRSQGAGNTEAFF. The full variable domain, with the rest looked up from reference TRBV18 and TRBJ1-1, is NAGVMQNPRHLVRRRGQEARLRCSPMKGHSHVYWYRQLPEEGLKFMVYLQKENIIDESGMPKERFSAEFPKEGPSILRIQQVVRGDSAAYFCASSPRSQGAGNTEAFFGQGTRLTVV.

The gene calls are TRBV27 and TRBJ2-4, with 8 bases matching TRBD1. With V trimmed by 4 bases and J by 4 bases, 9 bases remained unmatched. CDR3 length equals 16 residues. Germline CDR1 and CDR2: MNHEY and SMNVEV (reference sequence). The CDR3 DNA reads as TGTGCCAGCAGTTCTGGGAGGAGGACAGGGAAAAACATTCAGTACTTC. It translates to CASSSGRRTGKNIQYF.

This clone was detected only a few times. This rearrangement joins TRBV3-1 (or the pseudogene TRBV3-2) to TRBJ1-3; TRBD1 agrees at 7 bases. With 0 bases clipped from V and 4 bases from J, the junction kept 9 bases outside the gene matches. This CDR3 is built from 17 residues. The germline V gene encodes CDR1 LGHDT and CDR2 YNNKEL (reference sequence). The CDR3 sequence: CASSQEGQRFYGNTIYF. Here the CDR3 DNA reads TGTGCCAGCAGCCAAGAGGGACAGAGGTTCTACGGAAACACCATATATTTT.

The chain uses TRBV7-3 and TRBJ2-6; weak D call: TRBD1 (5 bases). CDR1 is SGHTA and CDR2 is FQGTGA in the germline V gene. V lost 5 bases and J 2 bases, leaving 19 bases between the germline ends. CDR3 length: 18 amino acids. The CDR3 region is CASSPNPGRRAGANVLTF. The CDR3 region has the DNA TGTGCCAGCAGCCCGAACCCCGGACGCAGGGCTGGGGCCAACGTCCTGACTTTC.

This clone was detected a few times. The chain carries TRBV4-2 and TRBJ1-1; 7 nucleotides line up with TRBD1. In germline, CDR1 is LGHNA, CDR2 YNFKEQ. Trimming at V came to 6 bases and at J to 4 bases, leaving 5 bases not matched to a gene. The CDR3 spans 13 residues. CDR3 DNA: TGTGCCAGCAGAGGGGGCCGCGTCACTGAAGCTTTCTTT. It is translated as CASRGGRVTEAFF.

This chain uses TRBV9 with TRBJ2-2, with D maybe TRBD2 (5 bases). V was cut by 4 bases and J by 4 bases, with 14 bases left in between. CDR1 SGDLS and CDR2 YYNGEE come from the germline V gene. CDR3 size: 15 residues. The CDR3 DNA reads TGTGCCAGCAGCCCCTCGGGATATCCCACCGGGGAGCTGTTTTTT. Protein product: CASSPSGYPTGELFF.

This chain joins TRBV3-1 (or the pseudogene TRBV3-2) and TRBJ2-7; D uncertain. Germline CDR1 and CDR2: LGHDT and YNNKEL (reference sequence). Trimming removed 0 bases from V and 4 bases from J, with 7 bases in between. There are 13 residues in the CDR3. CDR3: CASSQDWAYEQYF. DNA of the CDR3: TGTGCCAGCAGCCAAGATTGGGCATACGAGCAGTACTTC.

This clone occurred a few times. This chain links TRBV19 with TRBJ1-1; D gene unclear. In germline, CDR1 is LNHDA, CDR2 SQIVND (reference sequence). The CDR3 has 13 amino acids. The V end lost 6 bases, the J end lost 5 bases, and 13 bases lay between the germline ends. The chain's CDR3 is CASRSTGGTEAFF. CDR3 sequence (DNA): TGTGCCAGTAGATCCACGGGAGGGACTGAAGCTTTCTTT.

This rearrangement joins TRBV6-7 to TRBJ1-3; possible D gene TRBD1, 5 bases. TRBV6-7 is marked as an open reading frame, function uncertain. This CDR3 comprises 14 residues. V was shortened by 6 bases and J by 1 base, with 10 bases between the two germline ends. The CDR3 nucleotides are TGTGCCAGCAGGGCAGACAGATCTGGAAACACCATATATTTT. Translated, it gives CASRADRSGNTIYF.

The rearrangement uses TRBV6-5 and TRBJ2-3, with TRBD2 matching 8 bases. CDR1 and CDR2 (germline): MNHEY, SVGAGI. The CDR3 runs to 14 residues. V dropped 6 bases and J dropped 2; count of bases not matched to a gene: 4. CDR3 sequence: CASSGTRDTDTQYF. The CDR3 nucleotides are TGTGCCAGCAGCGGGACTAGAGACACAGATACGCAGTATTTT.

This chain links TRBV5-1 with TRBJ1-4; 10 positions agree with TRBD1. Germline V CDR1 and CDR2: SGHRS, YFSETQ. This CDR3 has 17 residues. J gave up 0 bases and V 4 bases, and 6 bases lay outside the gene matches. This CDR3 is CASSPGQGHATNEKLFF. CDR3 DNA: TGCGCCAGCAGCCCGGGACAGGGGCATGCAACTAATGAAAAACTGTTTTTT.

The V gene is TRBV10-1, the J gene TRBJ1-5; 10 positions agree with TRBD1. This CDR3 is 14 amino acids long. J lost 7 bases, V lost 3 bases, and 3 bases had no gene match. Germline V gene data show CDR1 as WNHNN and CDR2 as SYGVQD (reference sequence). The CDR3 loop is CASSDGTGDQPQHF. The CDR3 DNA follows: TGCGCCAGCAGTGATGGGACAGGGGACCAGCCCCAGCATTTT.

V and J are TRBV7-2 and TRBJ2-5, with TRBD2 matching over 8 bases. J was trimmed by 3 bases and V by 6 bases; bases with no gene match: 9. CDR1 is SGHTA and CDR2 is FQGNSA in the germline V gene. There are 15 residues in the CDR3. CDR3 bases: TGTGCCAGCAGACCAGCGGGGGCCCCAAAAGAGACCCAGTACTTC. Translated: CASRPAGAPKETQYF.

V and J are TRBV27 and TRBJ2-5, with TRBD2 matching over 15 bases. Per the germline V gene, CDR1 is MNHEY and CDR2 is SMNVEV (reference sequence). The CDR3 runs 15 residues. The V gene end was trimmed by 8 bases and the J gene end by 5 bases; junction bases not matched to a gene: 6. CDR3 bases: TGTGCCAGCCGGACTAGCGGGGGGGCAGGGGAGACCCAGTACTTC. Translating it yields CASRTSGGAGETQYF.

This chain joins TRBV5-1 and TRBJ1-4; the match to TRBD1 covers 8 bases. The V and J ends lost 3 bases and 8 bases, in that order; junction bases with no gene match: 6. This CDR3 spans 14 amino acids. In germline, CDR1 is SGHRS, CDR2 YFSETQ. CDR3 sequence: CASSSNRGGEKLFF. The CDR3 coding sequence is TGCGCCAGCAGCTCAAACAGGGGGGGCGAAAAACTGTTTTTT.

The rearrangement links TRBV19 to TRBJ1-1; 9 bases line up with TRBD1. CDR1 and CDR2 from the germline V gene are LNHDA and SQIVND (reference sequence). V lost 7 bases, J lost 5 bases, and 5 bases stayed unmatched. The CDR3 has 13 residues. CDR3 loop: CASIRTGETEAFF. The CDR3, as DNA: TGTGCCAGTATACGGACAGGGGAGACTGAAGCTTTCTTT.

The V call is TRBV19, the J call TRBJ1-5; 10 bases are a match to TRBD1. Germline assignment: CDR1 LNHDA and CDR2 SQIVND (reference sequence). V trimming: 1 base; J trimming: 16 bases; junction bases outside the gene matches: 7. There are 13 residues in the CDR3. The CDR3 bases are TGTGCCAGTAGTATAGGAGGGACAGGGGTTCCTCATTTT. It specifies CASSIGGTGVPHF.

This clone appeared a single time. CDR3 DNA sequence: TGTGCCACCAGCAGGGACCCGGAGGGGGAGCAGTACTTC. It codes for CATSRDPEGEQYF. The chain is built from TRBV15 and TRBJ2-7; TRBD2 is a possible D gene (6 bases). The germline V and J ends were trimmed by 3 bases and 7 bases, with 13 bases remaining between them. Germline V gene data show CDR1 as LNHNV and CDR2 as YYDKDF (reference sequence). This CDR3 spans 13 amino acids.

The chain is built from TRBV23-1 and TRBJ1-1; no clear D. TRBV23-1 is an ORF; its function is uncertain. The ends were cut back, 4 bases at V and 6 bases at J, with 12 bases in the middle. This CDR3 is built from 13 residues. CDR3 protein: CASSLSVGAEAFF. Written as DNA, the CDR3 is TGCGCCAGCAGTCTCTCGGTTGGAGCTGAAGCTTTCTTT.

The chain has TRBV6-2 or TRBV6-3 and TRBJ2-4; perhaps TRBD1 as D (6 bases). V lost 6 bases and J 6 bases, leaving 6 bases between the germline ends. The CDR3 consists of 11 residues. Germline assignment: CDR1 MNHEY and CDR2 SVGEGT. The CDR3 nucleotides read TGTGCCAGCAGCAGGGGAAACATTCAGTACTTC. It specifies CASSRGNIQYF.

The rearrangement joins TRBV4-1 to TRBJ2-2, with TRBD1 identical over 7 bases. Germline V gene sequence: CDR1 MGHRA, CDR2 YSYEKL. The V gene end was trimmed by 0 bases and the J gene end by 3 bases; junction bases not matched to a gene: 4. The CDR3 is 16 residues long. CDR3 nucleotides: TGCGCCAGCAGCCAAGAGCAGGGGGTTGACACCGGGGAGCTGTTTTTT. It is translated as CASSQEQGVDTGELFF.

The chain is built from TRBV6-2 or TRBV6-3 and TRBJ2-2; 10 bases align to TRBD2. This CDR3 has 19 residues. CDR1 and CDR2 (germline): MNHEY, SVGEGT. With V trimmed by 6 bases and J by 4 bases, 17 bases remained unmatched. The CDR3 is CASSPRRLAGAGGTGELFF. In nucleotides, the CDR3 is TGTGCCAGCAGCCCTCGTCGGCTAGCGGGGGCCGGAGGCACCGGGGAGCTGTTTTTT.

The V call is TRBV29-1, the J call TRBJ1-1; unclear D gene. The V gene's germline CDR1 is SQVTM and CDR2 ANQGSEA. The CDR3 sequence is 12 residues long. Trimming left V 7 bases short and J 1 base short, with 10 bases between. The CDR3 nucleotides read TGCAGCGCGCGAACAGCGAACACTGAAGCTTTCTTT. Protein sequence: CSARTANTEAFF.

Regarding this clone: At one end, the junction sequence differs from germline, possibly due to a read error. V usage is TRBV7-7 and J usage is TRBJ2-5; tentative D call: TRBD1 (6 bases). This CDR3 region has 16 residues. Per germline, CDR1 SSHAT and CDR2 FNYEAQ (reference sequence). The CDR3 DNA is TGTGCTAGCAGCTTAGGAACGACAGGAGGACAAGAGACCCAGTACTTC. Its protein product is CASSLGTTGGQETQYF.

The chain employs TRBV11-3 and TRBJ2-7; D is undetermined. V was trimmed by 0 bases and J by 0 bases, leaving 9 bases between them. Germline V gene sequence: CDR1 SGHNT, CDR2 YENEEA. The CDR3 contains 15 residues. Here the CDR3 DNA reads TGTGCCAGCAGCTTAGACGGCTACAGCTCCTACGAGCAGTACTTC. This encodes CASSLDGYSSYEQYF.

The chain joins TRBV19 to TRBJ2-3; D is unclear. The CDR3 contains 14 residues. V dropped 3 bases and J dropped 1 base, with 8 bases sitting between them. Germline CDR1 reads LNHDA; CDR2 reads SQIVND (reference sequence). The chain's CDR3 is CASSIGWRTDTQYF. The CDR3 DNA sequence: TGTGCCAGTAGTATCGGGTGGCGCACAGATACGCAGTATTTT.

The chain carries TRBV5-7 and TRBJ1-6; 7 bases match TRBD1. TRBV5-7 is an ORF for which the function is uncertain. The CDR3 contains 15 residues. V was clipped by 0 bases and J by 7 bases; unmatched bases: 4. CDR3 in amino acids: CASSLVQGVNSPLHF. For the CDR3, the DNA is TGTGCCAGCAGCTTGGTGCAGGGGGTGAATTCACCCCTCCACTTT.

CDR3 DNA: TGTGCCAGCAGCCATGGACAGCTTAATTCACCCCTCCACTTT. It yields the protein CASSHGQLNSPLHF. This rearrangement joins TRBV11-2 to TRBJ1-6; possible D gene TRBD1, 6 bases. The V and J ends lost 5 bases and 6 bases respectively, with 11 bases between them. The CDR3 runs to 14 residues. Germline values: CDR1 SGHAT, CDR2 FQNNGV. Together with reference TRBV11-2 and TRBJ1-6, the CDR3 gives the full variable domain: EAGVAQSPRYKIIEKRQSVAFWCNPISGHATLYWYQQILGQGPKLLIQFQNNGVVDDSQLPKDRFSAERLKGVDSTLKIQPAKLEDSAVYLCASSHGQLNSPLHFGNGTRLTVT.